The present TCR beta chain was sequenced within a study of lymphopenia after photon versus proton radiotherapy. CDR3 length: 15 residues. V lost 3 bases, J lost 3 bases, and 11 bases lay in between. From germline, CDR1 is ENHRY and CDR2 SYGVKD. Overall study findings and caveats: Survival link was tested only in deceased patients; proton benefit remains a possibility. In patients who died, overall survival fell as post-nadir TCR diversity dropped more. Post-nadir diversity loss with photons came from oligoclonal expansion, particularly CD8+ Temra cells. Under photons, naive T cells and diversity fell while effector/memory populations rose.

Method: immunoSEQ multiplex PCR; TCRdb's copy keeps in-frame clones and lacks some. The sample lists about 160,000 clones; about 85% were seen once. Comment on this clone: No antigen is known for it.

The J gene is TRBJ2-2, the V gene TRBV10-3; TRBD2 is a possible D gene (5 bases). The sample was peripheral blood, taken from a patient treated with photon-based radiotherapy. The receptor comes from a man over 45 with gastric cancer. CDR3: CAISDWESDTGELFF. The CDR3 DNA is TGTGCCATCAGTGATTGGGAGTCGGACACCGGGGAGCTGTTTTTT.